This T cell receptor beta chain was profiled in a study of blood T cell repertoires in COVID-19. On the study more broadly: Sites across the United States, Italy and Spain contributed samples from acute and convalescent COVID-19.

CDR3 length: 20 residues. The V and J ends lost 4 bases and 5 bases, in that order; junction bases with no gene match: 18. CDR1 is SGHNT, CDR2 YYREEE, per germline (reference sequence). Using immunoSEQ multiplex PCR, the repertoire was profiled, and TCRdb retains in-frame clones only, with some absent. The sample includes hundreds of thousands of clones, 87% of them seen just once. The participants were between roughly 18 and 100 years old and came from roughly 24 US areas. Allocation to cohorts depended on clinical history reported by the participants. The source material was PBMCs or T cells enriched from blood (not recorded which). This sequence originates from a woman aged 18-29 years who had recovered from COVID-19. The V call is TRBV5-4, the J call TRBJ2-3, with 14 bases that match TRBD2. Here the CDR3 reads CASSPAPGLAGGRLGDTQYF. DNA of the CDR3: TGTGCCAGCAGCCCCGCCCCCGGACTAGCGGGAGGCCGGCTAGGAGATACGCAGTATTTT.